The present T cell receptor (beta chain) was sequenced within a study of tumor and adjacent non-tumor tissue in lung cancer. On the study more broadly: Aged roughly 31 to 85 years, patients included approximately 11 men and a few women with stage I to III disease.

Looked up from germline, CDR1 is ENHRY and CDR2 is SYGVKD. The CDR3 is 15 residues long. The junction had 13 bases not matched to a gene; V was cut back by 7 bases and J by 8 bases. As regards this clonotype: The antigen is unknown.

Study conclusions and caveats: Tumor tissue had significantly higher TCR diversity than normal lung.

Three rounds of nested PCR, following a modified ARM-PCR protocol, produced the TCRbeta library. TCRdb re-derived calls from the multiplex PCR reads in MiXCR, one entry per CDR3 protein. The sample yields over 100,000 distinct CDR3 sequences, 50% to 70% seen once. This sample's RNA came from whole unsorted tissue. More than 3 cm separated this lung sample from the edge of the tumor. The chain uses TRBV10-3 and TRBJ2-1, with TRBD1 identical over 8 bases. Specimen: distant non-tumor lung tissue. This TCR derives from a man in his sixties with non-small cell lung cancer. CDR3 in amino acids: CAIMTGTGSVDEQFF. CDR3 nucleotide sequence: TGTGCCATCATGACCGGGACAGGATCGGTGGATGAGCAGTTCTTC.